This T cell receptor beta chain was recorded in a study of T cell changes during pregnancy in multiple sclerosis. Using immunoSEQ multiplex PCR, the repertoire was profiled, and TCRdb retains in-frame clones only, with some absent. Seen here are about 38,000 clones, around 92% observed once, and the top ten hold over 10%. This CDR3 region has 18 residues. V was shortened by 2 bases and J by 1 base, with 18 bases between the two germline ends. Germline CDR1 MGHRA, CDR2 YSYEKL. The TCR was taken from a female donor with multiple sclerosis, enrolled in a pregnancy study. The sequenced sample was CD8+ T cells from peripheral blood mononuclear cells, obtained after pregnancy. The V and J genes are TRBV4-1 and TRBJ2-1; tentatively, D is TRBD2 (6 bases). This chain's CDR3 is CASSQRGRLGGSYNEQFF. The CDR3 nucleotides read TGCGCCAGCAGCCAAAGAGGGCGACTAGGAGGTTCCTACAATGAGCAGTTCTTC.